The 32 T cell receptor beta chains reported below all come from one sample, sequenced in a study of cytomegalovirus exposure and HLA in healthy donors (dated by TCRdb to the late 2010s). The library was built by means of the immunoSEQ multiplex PCR assay. For the multiplex PCR, a mixture combining 60 forward primers for TCR Vbeta segments and 13 reverse primers for TCR Jbeta segments was used. In TCRdb, the immuneACCESS table is reduced to in-frame sequences with V and J assigned. These tables do not hold every clone; where another copy was compared, an unresolved V gene accounts for under half, and the others remain unexplained. The sample yields more than 85,000 clones; about four fifths were counted once. Of the sample, approximately 1.2% falls within the top ten clones. Sample: PBMCs. Receptors were obtained from a man aged 40-49 years in good health and CMV-seronegative.

This chain joins TRBV5-1 and TRBJ2-1; TRBD2 matches 8 bases. J gave up 2 bases and V 0 bases, and 4 bases lay outside the gene matches. This CDR3 spans 16 amino acids. CDR1 is SGHRS and CDR2 is YFSETQ in the germline V gene. The CDR3 DNA is TGCGCCAGCAGCTTGGAAACCGGGGGGGCCTACAATGAGCAGTTCTTC. Its translation is CASSLETGGAYNEQFF.

The V gene is TRBV5-1, the J gene TRBJ1-1; D call uncertain. Germline V CDR1 and CDR2: SGHRS, YFSETQ. The CDR3 has 16 residues. Trimming pared 3 bases from V and 5 bases from J, leaving 20 bases between. The CDR3 loop is CASSSSTGGPGTEAFF. DNA of the CDR3: TGCGCCAGCAGCTCATCAACCGGAGGACCGGGTACTGAAGCTTTCTTT.

The genes are TRBV25-1 and TRBJ1-1; D gene ambiguous. Trimming left V 8 bases short and J 4 bases short, with 17 bases between. Germline CDR1 reads MGHDK; CDR2 reads SYGVNS. The CDR3 is made up of 14 amino acids. The CDR3 nucleotides read TGTGCCAGCGGAGCTTCAACAATGGGCACTGAAGCTTTCTTT. Translation gives CASGASTMGTEAFF.

The chain couples TRBV30 to TRBJ2-3; 14 bases map to TRBD2. The CDR3 contains 13 residues. Looked up from germline, CDR1 is GTSNPN and CDR2 is SVGIG (reference sequence). With 8 bases clipped from V and 4 bases from J, the junction kept 2 bases outside the gene matches. CDR3 bases: TGTGCCAGGGGACTAGCGGGAGCAGATACGCAGTATTTT. Protein: CARGLAGADTQYF.

The genes are TRBV5-8 and TRBJ2-2; TRBD2 might be the D (5 bases). This CDR3 region has 17 residues. Germline CDR1 is SGHTS and CDR2 is YDEGEE. V was pared by 3 bases and J by 0 bases, with 15 bases between. CDR3 DNA: TGTGCCAGCAGCTCCCCCGGGGTCGGGACGAACACCGGGGAGCTGTTTTTT. Translating it yields CASSSPGVGTNTGELFF.

This clone came up once. V and J are TRBV7-9 and TRBJ1-2, with TRBD1 matching over 10 bases. J was trimmed by 7 bases and V by 3 bases; bases with no gene match: 2. The CDR3 length is 13 residues. CDR1 is SEHNR and CDR2 is FQNEAQ in the germline V gene (reference sequence). The CDR3 protein is CASSFRTGGGYTF. DNA of the CDR3: TGTGCCAGCAGCTTCAGGACAGGGGGTGGCTACACCTTC.

This chain joins TRBV6-5 and TRBJ1-5; D is ambiguous. Trimming stripped 7 bases from V and 7 bases from J, with 17 bases between. This CDR3 spans 14 amino acids. Germline values: CDR1 MNHEY, CDR2 SVGAGI. In nucleotides, the CDR3 is TGTGCCAGCACCCCCAATGGGCCCGACCAGCCCCAGCATTTT. This sequence encodes CASTPNGPDQPQHF.

The genes are TRBV7-2 and TRBJ2-7; unclear D gene. The germline V and J ends were trimmed by 4 bases and 6 bases, with 13 bases remaining between them. Germline V gene sequence: CDR1 SGHTA, CDR2 FQGNSA. CDR3 size: 13 residues. The CDR3 nucleotides read TGTGCCAGCAGCTCCACGTATCCGCGCGAGCAGTACTTC. Its translation: CASSSTYPREQYF.

The chain recombines TRBV4-1 with TRBJ1-1; D gene unclear. Germline assignment: CDR1 MGHRA and CDR2 YSYEKL. The CDR3 sequence is 17 residues long. V gave up 2 bases and J gave up 1 base, with 17 bases separating them. The CDR3 loop reads CASSQSPAGMKNTEAFF. Written as DNA, the CDR3 is TGCGCCAGCAGCCAATCCCCCGCGGGGATGAAGAACACTGAAGCTTTCTTT.

The V call is TRBV7-8, the J call TRBJ2-7, with 7 bases fitting TRBD2. V was clipped by 6 bases and J by 0 bases; unmatched bases: 5. There are 14 residues in the CDR3. CDR1 and CDR2 from the germline V gene are SGHVS and FQNEAQ. CDR3 sequence: CASSFSGYSYEQYF. The CDR3 region has the DNA TGTGCCAGCAGTTTTAGCGGGTACTCCTACGAGCAGTACTTC.

The V and J genes are TRBV10-2 and TRBJ1-2, with a weak D call TRBD1 (5 bases). This CDR3 spans 12 amino acids. CDR1 is WSHSY and CDR2 is SAAADI in the germline V gene. V was shortened by 7 bases and J by 3 bases, with 9 bases between the two germline ends. This CDR3 is CASNPGYYGYTF. For the CDR3, the DNA is TGCGCCAGCAACCCAGGGTACTATGGCTACACCTTC.

This chain links TRBV2 with TRBJ2-7; D gene ambiguous. V lost 6 bases and J lost 9, with 18 bases in between. CDR3 length equals 13 residues. Germline V lookup: CDR1 SNHLY, CDR2 FYNNEI. For the CDR3, the DNA is TGTGCCAGCAGCGAGCAGACACTTGGGCGGCAGTACTTC. This translates into CASSEQTLGRQYF.

The V gene is TRBV13, the J gene TRBJ1-5; D unclear. This CDR3 is 12 amino acids long. V was clipped by 5 bases and J by 7 bases, with 9 bases between them. The germline gives CDR1 PRHDT, CDR2 FYEKMQ (reference sequence). CDR3 loop: CASSPGGQPQHF. For the CDR3, the DNA is TGTGCCAGCAGCCCCGGAGGACAGCCCCAGCATTTT.

This clone was detected a few times. The chain employs TRBV6-5 and TRBJ2-5; TRBD1 matches 10 bases. Trimming removed 6 bases from V and 4 bases from J; junction bases left unmatched: 8. Germline V lookup: CDR1 MNHEY, CDR2 SVGAGI. This CDR3 is 15 amino acids long. CDR3 coding DNA: TGTGCCAGCAGCCCAACAGACAGGGGGCGAGAGACCCAGTACTTC. Its protein product is CASSPTDRGRETQYF.

The chain carries TRBV27 and TRBJ2-7; D is ambiguous. There are 15 residues in the CDR3. The V gene's germline CDR1 is MNHEY and CDR2 SMNVEV (reference sequence). Trimming removed 2 bases from V and 0 bases from J, with 11 bases in between. The CDR3 DNA is TGTGCCAGCAGTTTAGCGACTGTGAGCTCCTACGAGCAGTACTTC. Amino acid sequence: CASSLATVSSYEQYF.

This rearrangement joins TRBV21-1 to TRBJ1-4. TRBV21-1 is tagged as a pseudogene. This CDR3 has 17 amino acids. The CDR3 sequence is CASSPRFETATNEKLFF. CDR3 nucleotides: TGTGCCAGCAGCCCCCGCTTTGAGACTGCAACTAATGAAAAACTGTTTTTT.

This rearrangement joins TRBV27 to TRBJ2-7, with 7 positions matching TRBD2. The V segment lost 5 bases and the J segment 0 bases; nucleotides outside the gene matches: 7. The CDR3 sequence is 15 residues long. The germline V gene encodes CDR1 MNHEY and CDR2 SMNVEV (reference sequence). CDR3 sequence (DNA): TGTGCCAGCAGTCTGCTAGCGGCCAGCTCCTACGAGCAGTACTTC. This gives the protein CASSLLAASSYEQYF.

The CDR3 coding sequence is TGTGCCAGCAGTTACTCGCACGGTAACGGGAATTCACCCCTCCACTTT. This gives the protein CASSYSHGNGNSPLHF. This chain joins TRBV6-5 and TRBJ1-6; D remains unclear. Germline V gene sequence: CDR1 MNHEY, CDR2 SVGAGI. Trimming shortened V by 0 bases and J by 7 bases, and 13 bases separated the two germline ends. CDR3 size: 16 residues.

This clone was found a few times. The V gene is TRBV5-6, the J gene TRBJ2-1, with D possibly matching TRBD2 (6 bases). Trimming pared 2 bases from V and 12 bases from J, leaving 24 bases between. This CDR3 spans 16 amino acids. Germline V CDR1 and CDR2: SGHDT, YYEEEE. CDR3 DNA: TGTGCCAGCAGCTTTCAGAGCGAAAGACTAGGACTGGGGCAGTTCTTC. This encodes CASSFQSERLGLGQFF.

V is TRBV10-3 and J is TRBJ2-5, with D possibly TRBD2 on 5 matching bases. CDR1 is ENHRY and CDR2 is SYGVKD in the germline V gene. CDR3 length: 12 residues. Trimming pared 3 bases from V and 9 bases from J, leaving 11 bases between. The CDR3 nucleotides are TGTGCCATCAGTGACAAGAGCGGAGCCCAGTACTTC. Amino acid sequence: CAISDKSGAQYF.

V usage is TRBV27 and J usage is TRBJ2-5; 8 nucleotides match TRBD1. This CDR3 has 15 amino acids. The V and J ends lost 5 bases and 2 bases, in that order; junction bases with no gene match: 7. The germline V gene encodes CDR1 MNHEY and CDR2 SMNVEV (reference sequence). For the CDR3, the DNA is TGTGCCAGCAGTCCCGGGACAGGCAAGCAAGAGACCCAGTACTTC. Its protein product is CASSPGTGKQETQYF.

This chain links TRBV7-9 with TRBJ2-5, with 7 bases fitting TRBD1. The CDR3 is made up of 14 amino acids. CDR1 and CDR2 from the germline V gene are SEHNR and FQNEAQ (reference sequence). With V trimmed by 6 bases and J by 1 base, 5 bases remained unmatched. The CDR3 DNA follows: TGTGCCAGCAGAGGGGGCTGGGGCCAAGAGACCCAGTACTTC. Protein: CASRGGWGQETQYF.

The chain couples TRBV19 to TRBJ2-7; 11 bases line up with TRBD1. Germline CDR1 and CDR2: LNHDA and SQIVND (reference sequence). V lost 7 bases to trimming and J lost 1 base; unmatched junction nucleotides: 6. This CDR3 has 15 residues. CDR3 loop: CASMAGTGGSYEQYF. The CDR3 bases are TGTGCCAGTATGGCAGGGACAGGGGGATCCTACGAGCAGTACTTC.

This clone has only one observation. The rearrangement uses TRBV5-1 and TRBJ2-3, with 16 bases identical to TRBD2. The V gene's germline CDR1 is SGHRS and CDR2 YFSETQ. This CDR3 has 17 residues. With V trimmed by 4 bases and J by 2 bases, 4 bases remained unmatched. The CDR3 bases are TGCGCCAGCAGCCCGGGACTAGCGGGAGGGCCCACAGATACGCAGTATTTT. Translation gives CASSPGLAGGPTDTQYF.

J is TRBJ1-1 and V is TRBV2, with 7 bases aligning to TRBD1. The V gene's germline CDR1 is SNHLY and CDR2 FYNNEI. The CDR3 sequence is 12 residues long. V trimming: 9 bases; J trimming: 1 base; junction bases outside the gene matches: 2. The CDR3: CARQGRNTEAFF. The CDR3 region has the DNA TGTGCCAGACAGGGGCGGAACACTGAAGCTTTCTTT.

The V gene is TRBV7-2, the J gene TRBJ2-3; TRBD2 matches 9 bases. With 0 bases clipped from V and 5 bases from J, the junction kept 9 bases outside the gene matches. The CDR3 has 17 residues. Germline lookup yields CDR1 SGHTA and CDR2 FQGNSA. CDR3 DNA: TGTGCCAGCAGCTTAGCCTTGCGGGGGGGCCGCCGAGATACGCAGTATTTT. It codes for CASSLALRGGRRDTQYF. Full variable domain (remainder filled in from reference TRBV7-2 and TRBJ2-3): GAGVSQSPSNKVTEKGKDVELRCDPISGHTALYWYRQSLGQGLEFLIYFQGNSAPDKSGLPSDRFSAERTGGSVSTLTIQRTQQEDSAVYLCASSLALRGGRRDTQYFGPGTRLTVL.

This clone has a handful of counts. V is TRBV18 and J is TRBJ1-2; perhaps TRBD1 as D (5 bases). The CDR3 is 12 residues long. The V end was cut by 6 bases, the J end by 6 bases, with 11 bases between. Germline assignment: CDR1 KGHSH and CDR2 LQKENI. This CDR3 is CASSLDRNGYTF. DNA of the CDR3: TGTGCCAGCTCCCTCGACAGAAATGGCTACACCTTC. The whole variable domain, filled in from reference TRBV18 and TRBJ1-2, reads NAGVMQNPRHLVRRRGQEARLRCSPMKGHSHVYWYRQLPEEGLKFMVYLQKENIIDESGMPKERFSAEFPKEGPSILRIQQVVRGDSAAYFCASSLDRNGYTFGSGTRLTVV.

In this sample, this clone turned up a few times. The V and J genes are TRBV13 and TRBJ2-5; the match to TRBD2 covers 9 bases. Germline CDR1 and CDR2: PRHDT and FYEKMQ (reference sequence). The V and J ends lost 3 bases and 5 bases, in that order; junction bases with no gene match: 13. CDR3 length: 17 residues. CDR3 DNA: TGTGCCAGCAGCTTTAAACTTACGGCGGGGGGGAATGAGACCCAGTACTTC. Protein sequence: CASSFKLTAGGNETQYF.

This chain joins TRBV29-1 and TRBJ2-2, with D perhaps matching TRBD1 (6 bases). V was clipped by 5 bases and J by 0 bases, with 10 bases between them. This CDR3 has 14 residues. The germline CDR1 and CDR2 sequences are SQVTM and ANQGSEA. CDR3 region: CSVSGASNTGELFF. In DNA, the CDR3 is TGCAGCGTTTCAGGGGCTTCGAACACCGGGGAGCTGTTTTTT.

The rearrangement joins TRBV27 to TRBJ2-3; D possibly corresponds to TRBD2 (6 bases). CDR3 size: 16 residues. The V gene's germline CDR1 is MNHEY and CDR2 SMNVEV (reference sequence). V lost 5 bases and J lost 2, with 17 bases in between. The CDR3 protein is CASSRRFGTYTDTQYF. In DNA form, the CDR3 reads TGTGCCAGCAGTCGTCGATTCGGGACTTACACAGATACGCAGTATTTT.

The rearrangement uses TRBV9 and TRBJ2-2, with D unclear. The CDR3 is 12 amino acids. V dropped 2 bases and J dropped 4 bases, with 3 bases sitting between them. CDR1 and CDR2 (germline): SGDLS, YYNGEE. The CDR3: CASSVSTGELFF. CDR3 in DNA: TGTGCCAGCAGCGTTAGCACCGGGGAGCTGTTTTTT.

The CDR3 region is CASSRTSGSYNEQFF. CDR3 bases: TGTGCCAGCAGTCGCACTAGCGGTTCCTACAATGAGCAGTTCTTC. The chain combines TRBV6-4 with TRBJ2-1; 8 bases align to TRBD2. Germline CDR1 reads MRHNA; CDR2 reads SNTAGT. CDR3 length equals 15 residues. With V trimmed by 5 bases and J by 1 base, 4 bases remained unmatched.